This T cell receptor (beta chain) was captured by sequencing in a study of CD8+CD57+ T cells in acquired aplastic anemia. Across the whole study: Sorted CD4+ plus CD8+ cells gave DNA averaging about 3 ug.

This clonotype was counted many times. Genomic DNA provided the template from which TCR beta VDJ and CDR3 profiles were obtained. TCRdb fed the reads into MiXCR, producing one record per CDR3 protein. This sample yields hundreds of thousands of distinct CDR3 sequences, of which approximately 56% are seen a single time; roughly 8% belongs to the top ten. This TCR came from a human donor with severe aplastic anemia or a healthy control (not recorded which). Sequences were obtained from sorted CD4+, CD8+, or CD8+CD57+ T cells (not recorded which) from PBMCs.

The CDR3: CASSQSQGADIQYF. The CDR3 DNA follows: TGTGCCAGCAGCCAGTCACAGGGGGCGGACATTCAGTACTTC. V gene TRBV4-2 combines with J gene TRBJ2-4, with 9 bases matching TRBD1. V lost 3 bases, J lost 8 bases, and 5 bases stayed unmatched. This CDR3 is 14 amino acids long. The V gene's germline CDR1 is LGHNA and CDR2 YNFKEQ.